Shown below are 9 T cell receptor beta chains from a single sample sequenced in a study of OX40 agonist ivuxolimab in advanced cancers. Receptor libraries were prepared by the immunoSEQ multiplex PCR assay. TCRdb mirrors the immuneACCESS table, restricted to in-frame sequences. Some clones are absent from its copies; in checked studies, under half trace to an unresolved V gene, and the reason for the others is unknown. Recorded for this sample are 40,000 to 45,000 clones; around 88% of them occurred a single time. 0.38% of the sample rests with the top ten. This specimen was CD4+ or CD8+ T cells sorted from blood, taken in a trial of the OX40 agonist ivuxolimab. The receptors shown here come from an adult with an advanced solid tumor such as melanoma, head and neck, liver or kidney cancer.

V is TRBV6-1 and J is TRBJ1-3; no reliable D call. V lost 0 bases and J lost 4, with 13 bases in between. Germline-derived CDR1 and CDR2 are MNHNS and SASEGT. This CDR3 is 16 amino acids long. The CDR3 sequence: CASSEASPGAGNTIYF. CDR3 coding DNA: TGTGCCAGCAGTGAAGCCAGTCCGGGCGCGGGAAACACCATATATTTT.

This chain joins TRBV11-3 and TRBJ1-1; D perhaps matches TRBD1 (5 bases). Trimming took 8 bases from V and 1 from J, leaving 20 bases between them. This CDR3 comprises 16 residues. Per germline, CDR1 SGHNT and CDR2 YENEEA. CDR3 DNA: TGTGCCAGCCAAACACAGGAGGGGATGGAGAACACTGAAGCTTTCTTT. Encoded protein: CASQTQEGMENTEAFF.

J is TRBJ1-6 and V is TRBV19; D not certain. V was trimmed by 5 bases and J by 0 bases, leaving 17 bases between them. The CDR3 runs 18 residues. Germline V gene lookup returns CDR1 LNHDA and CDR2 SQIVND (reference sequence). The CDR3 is CASSSSKPAGSYNSPLHF. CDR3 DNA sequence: TGTGCCAGTAGTTCCTCAAAACCTGCGGGCTCCTATAATTCACCCCTCCACTTT.

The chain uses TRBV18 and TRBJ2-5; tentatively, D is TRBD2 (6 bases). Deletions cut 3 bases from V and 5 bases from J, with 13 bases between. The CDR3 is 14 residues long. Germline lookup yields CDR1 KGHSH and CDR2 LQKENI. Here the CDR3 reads CASSPTRLGETQYF. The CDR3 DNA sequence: TGTGCCAGCTCACCGACTAGACTCGGGGAGACCCAGTACTTC.

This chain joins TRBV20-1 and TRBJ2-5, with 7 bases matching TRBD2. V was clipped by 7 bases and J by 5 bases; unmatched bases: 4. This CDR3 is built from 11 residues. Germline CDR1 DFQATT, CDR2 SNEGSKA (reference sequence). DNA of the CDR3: TGCAGTGGGACTAGTATGGAGACCCAGTACTTC. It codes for CSGTSMETQYF.

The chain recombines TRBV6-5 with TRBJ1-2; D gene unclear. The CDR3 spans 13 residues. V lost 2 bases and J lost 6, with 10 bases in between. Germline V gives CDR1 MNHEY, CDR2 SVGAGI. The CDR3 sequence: CASSYQAADGYTF. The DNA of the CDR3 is TGTGCCAGCAGTTACCAGGCAGCGGATGGCTACACCTTC.

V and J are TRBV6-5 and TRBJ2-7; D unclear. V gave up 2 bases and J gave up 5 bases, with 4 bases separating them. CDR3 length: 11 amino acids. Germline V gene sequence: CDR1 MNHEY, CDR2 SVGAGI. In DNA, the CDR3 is TGTGCCAGCAGTTACATCAACGAGCAGTACTTC. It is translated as CASSYINEQYF.

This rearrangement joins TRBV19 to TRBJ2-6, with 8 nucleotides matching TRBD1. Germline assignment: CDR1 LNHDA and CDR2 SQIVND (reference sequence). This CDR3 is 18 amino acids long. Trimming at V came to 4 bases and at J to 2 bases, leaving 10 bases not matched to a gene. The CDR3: CASSTRSTGEAGANVLTF. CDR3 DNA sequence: TGTGCCAGTAGTACGAGGTCGACAGGGGAAGCTGGGGCCAACGTCCTGACTTTC.

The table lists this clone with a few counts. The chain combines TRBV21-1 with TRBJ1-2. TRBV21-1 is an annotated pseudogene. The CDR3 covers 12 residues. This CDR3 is CASSTGRWGYTF. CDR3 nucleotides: TGTGCCAGCAGCACGGGCCGGTGGGGCTACACCTTC.